The 8 T cell receptor beta chains reported below all come from one sample, sequenced in a study of neurological immune-mediated disorders (dated by TCRdb to between 2017 and 2020). The library was generated by 5' RACE. Instrument on record: Illumina HiSeq 2500. TCRdb trimmed the raw reads at Q25, called clones with MiXCR and kept productive beta chains. Each CDR3 protein appears once, grouped with its most common genes and DNA. The sample table shows about 46,000 distinct CDR3 sequences, and 3% to 3.5% are seen once. Clones ranked in the top ten supply more than 13% of the sample. Sequencing used PBMCs. These TCRs come from a woman aged 50 to 60 with multiple sclerosis.

This clonotype has a count of ten or more. The rearrangement links TRBV5-6 to TRBJ2-7, with 9 positions matching TRBD1. The CDR3 has 14 residues. V lost 4 bases to trimming and J lost 4 bases; unmatched junction nucleotides: 6. Germline CDR1 SGHDT, CDR2 YYEEEE. The CDR3 bases are TGTGCCAGCAGCCCGGACAGGGGATGGTACGAGCAGTACTTC. Translating gives CASSPDRGWYEQYF.

This clonotype has ten or more counts. V usage is TRBV12-3 or TRBV12-4 and J usage is TRBJ2-3; unclear D gene. Trimming cost V 7 bases and J 0 bases, with 14 bases left between them. The CDR3 spans 15 residues. The CDR3 sequence is CASIKGGPSTDTQYF. CDR3 bases: TGTGCCAGCATCAAGGGCGGACCTAGCACAGATACGCAGTATTTT.

This clonotype was seen ten or more times. The V call is TRBV5-1, the J call TRBJ1-6; weak D call: TRBD1 (6 bases). Looked up from germline, CDR1 is SGHRS and CDR2 is YFSETQ. The length of the CDR3 is 14 residues. V lost 2 bases, J lost 6 bases, and 9 bases lay in between. CDR3 nucleotide sequence: TGCGCCAGCAGCTTAAAGGACAGTAATTCACCCCTCCACTTT. Translated, it gives CASSLKDSNSPLHF.

This clonotype has a count of ten or more. The chain recombines TRBV20-1 with TRBJ2-5; D is tentatively TRBD1 or TRBD2 (6 bases each). Trimming removed 0 bases at V and 2 bases at J, with 13 bases between. This CDR3 comprises 15 residues. Germline assignment: CDR1 DFQATT and CDR2 SNEGSKA (reference sequence). The CDR3 sequence is CSARDLRGEQETQYF. CDR3 coding DNA: TGCAGTGCTAGAGATCTTAGGGGGGAACAAGAGACCCAGTACTTC.

This clonotype was counted only a few times. The J gene is TRBJ2-2, the V gene TRBV20-1; 16 bases match TRBD2. Losses at the gene ends were 4 bases for V and 3 bases for J; bases not matched to a gene: 8. Germline assignment: CDR1 DFQATT and CDR2 SNEGSKA (reference sequence). There are 18 residues in the CDR3. The CDR3 nucleotides read TGCAGTGCTACCCCCGGGACTAGCGGGGGGGATCACACCGGGGAGCTGTTTTTT. Translation gives CSATPGTSGGDHTGELFF.

This clonotype showed up many times. The chain employs TRBV10-3 and TRBJ2-5; D gene uncertain. The germline V gene has CDR1 ENHRY and CDR2 SYGVKD. V lost 4 bases, J lost 2 bases, and 11 bases lay in between. The CDR3 loop spans 14 amino acids. DNA of the CDR3: TGTGCCATCAGTGCGTTTGAACGACAAGAGACCCAGTACTTC. Protein sequence: CAISAFERQETQYF.

This clonotype was found many times. V gene TRBV7-2 combines with J gene TRBJ2-1; 7 bases are shared with TRBD2. Per germline, CDR1 SGHTA and CDR2 FQGNSA. The CDR3 runs to 15 residues. With V trimmed by 1 base and J by 2 bases, 2 bases remained unmatched. The CDR3 DNA reads TGTGCCAGCAGCTTAGTAAGCGGGACCTACAATGAGCAGTTCTTC. Encoded protein: CASSLVSGTYNEQFF.

This clonotype was detected a few times. Possible read error: a much larger clone is one base away. The V call is TRBV2, the J call TRBJ2-7, with 10 bases fitting TRBD1. The CDR3 covers 16 residues. Germline V gene data show CDR1 as SNHLY and CDR2 as FYNNEI. V dropped 4 bases and J dropped 1; count of bases not matched to a gene: 7. The CDR3 loop is CASSAEGTGDSYEQYF. For the CDR3, the DNA is TGTGCCAGCAGTGCCGAAGGGACAGGGGATTCCTACGAGCAGTACTTC.